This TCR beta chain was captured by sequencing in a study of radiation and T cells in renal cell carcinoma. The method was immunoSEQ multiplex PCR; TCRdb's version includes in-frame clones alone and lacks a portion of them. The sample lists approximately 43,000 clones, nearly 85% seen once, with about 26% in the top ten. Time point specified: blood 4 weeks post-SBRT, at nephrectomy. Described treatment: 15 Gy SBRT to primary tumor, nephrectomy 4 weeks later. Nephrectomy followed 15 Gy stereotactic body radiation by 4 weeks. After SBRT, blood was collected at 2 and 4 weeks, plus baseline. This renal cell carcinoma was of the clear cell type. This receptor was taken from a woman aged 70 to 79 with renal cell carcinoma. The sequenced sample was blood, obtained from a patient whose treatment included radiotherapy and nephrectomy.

CDR3 sequence: CASSFKGEMETQYF. DNA for the CDR3: TGCGCCAGCAGCTTTAAGGGAGAGATGGAGACCCAGTACTTC. V and J are TRBV5-1 and TRBJ2-5, with a possible D match to TRBD2 (5 bases). CDR1 and CDR2 from the germline V gene are SGHRS and YFSETQ. The length of the CDR3 is 14 residues. The V gene lost 2 bases and the J gene lost 5 bases, with 13 bases spanning the gap.